One TCR beta chain is described in this entry. Antigen unknown. Each patient relapsed following autologous stem cell transplantation, and prior brentuximab vedotin exposure differed. It was by magnetic negative selection that CD4+ T cells were purified from thawed PBMCs. The CDR3 contains 13 residues. Per the germline V gene, CDR1 is WNHNN and CDR2 is SYGVQD (reference sequence). Deletions cut 6 bases from V and 1 base from J, with 9 bases between. The sample originates from a study of PD-1 blockade in classical Hodgkin lymphoma. The study, taken as a whole, reports: Anyone who began nivolumab under 1 year after ASCT was excluded. It was CD4+ TCR diversity, not CD8+, that rose significantly by C4D1.

The method was immunoSEQ multiplex PCR; TCRdb's version includes in-frame clones alone and lacks a portion of them. The data hold under 4,500 clones, with 78% observed a single time. The chain links TRBV10-1 to TRBJ1-1; D gene uncertain. Sequencing was performed on CD4+ T cells from blood, taken at baseline. This TCR came from a human donor with classical Hodgkin lymphoma. The chain's CDR3 is CASSGLRNTEAFF. CDR3 nucleotides: TGCGCCAGCAGCGGGTTAAGGAACACTGAAGCTTTCTTT.